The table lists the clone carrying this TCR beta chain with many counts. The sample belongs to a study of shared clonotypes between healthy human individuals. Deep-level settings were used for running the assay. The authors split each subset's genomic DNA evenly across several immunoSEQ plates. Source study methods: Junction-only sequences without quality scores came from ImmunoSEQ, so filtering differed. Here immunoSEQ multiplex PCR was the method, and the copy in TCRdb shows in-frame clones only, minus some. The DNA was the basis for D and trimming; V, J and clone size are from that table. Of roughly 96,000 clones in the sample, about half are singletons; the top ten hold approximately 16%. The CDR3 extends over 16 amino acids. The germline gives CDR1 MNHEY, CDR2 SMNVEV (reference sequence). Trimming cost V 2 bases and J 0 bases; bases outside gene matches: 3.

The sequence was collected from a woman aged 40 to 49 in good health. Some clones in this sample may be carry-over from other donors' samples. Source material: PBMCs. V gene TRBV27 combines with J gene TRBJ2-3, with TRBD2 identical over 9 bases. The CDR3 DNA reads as TGTGCCAGCAGTTTAGGGACTAGCCTTAGCACAGATACGCAGTATTTT. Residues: CASSLGTSLSTDTQYF.